There are a few counts of the clone carrying this T cell receptor beta chain. Antigen unknown. Method: immunoSEQ multiplex PCR; TCRdb's copy keeps in-frame clones and lacks some. The data hold nearly 70,000 clones, with 85% to 95% observed a single time. This entry comes from a study of CD4 T cells in relation to SARS-CoV-2 and coronaviruses. Study-wide points: No crossreactivity against non-spike viral proteins was tested here. Pre-pandemic and post-infection samples never came from the same donor. In approximately 70% of donors, memory CD4+ clonotypes crossrecognized SARS-CoV-2 and at least one common cold coronavirus spike.

The CDR3 loop spans 14 amino acids. Germline lookup yields CDR1 SGHNT and CDR2 YYREEE (reference sequence). V shed 0 bases and J 9 bases; nucleotides not matched to a gene: 8. Unexposed donor CD4+ T cells date from about 2010-2019, before the COVID-19 pandemic. The chain recombines TRBV5-4 with TRBJ1-2; 7 bases agree with TRBD1. Sequenced: naive CD4+ T cells from PBMCs. Sample subset: naive CD4+ T cells isolated by negative enrichment. This sequence originates from a human donor in good health. CDR3 in DNA: TGTGCCAGCAGCTTGGTGGAGCAGGGACAGAGCTACACCTTC. Amino acid sequence: CASSLVEQGQSYTF. The whole variable domain, filled in from reference TRBV5-4 and TRBJ1-2, reads ETGVTQSPTHLIKTRGQQVTLRCSSQSGHNTVSWYQQALGQGPQFIFQYYREEENGRGNFPPRFSGLQFPNYSSELNVNALELDDSALYLCASSLVEQGQSYTFGSGTRLTVV.